The source of this T cell receptor (beta chain) is a study of cytomegalovirus exposure and HLA in healthy donors (TCRdb year 2017). Study-level background: A later analysis indicated that the 110 or so validation repertoires were generated on the platform also employed for the 600 to 750 repertoires of the first cohort. The study aimed to test whether signatures of past pathogen exposure could be identified by cataloging public T cell receptors. Along with the roughly 610-subject first cohort, a separate validation cohort of over 90 different subjects was used. To predict cytomegalovirus infection status, the study brought together high-throughput TCR immunosequencing, statistical association of individual TCRs with disease status, and machine learning. Broad study findings and their caveats: A few of the identified cytomegalovirus-associated TCR beta chains were confirmed in vitro to be specific for cytomegalovirus antigens. According to the authors, the approach could potentially be generalized to other disease states and immunological phenotypes. The study listed around 160 TCR beta chains as associated with cytomegalovirus. All 120 or so repertoires were used to score co-occurrence in the validation cohort in a later analysis, because that analysis had no HLA typing for the cohort. Subsequent analysis determined that TCRs grouped into clusters in the first cohort also showed a tendency toward co-occurrence across the 130 or so validation repertoires, and 94% of cluster scores exceeded 0. In both the original and validation cohorts, the classifier was reported to diagnose cytomegalovirus status with high specificity and sensitivity. While some public TCRs were present in many individuals, most TCR sequences turned up only very rarely across donors.

As concerns this clone: Its antigen specificity is not known. No base quality information exists; no much larger clone differs at one position.

The method behind the library was the immunoSEQ multiplex PCR assay. The original pipeline was this. A statistical classification framework was developed to diagnose cytomegalovirus status using the catalog of TCR beta chain sequences. Here the immuneACCESS table is served through TCRdb, limited to in-frame sequences with V and J called. Missing clones are a known gap in these copies; in checked studies unresolved V genes cover under half, and the rest lacks a known reason. V and J calls and clone size come straight from that table; D and trimming were deduced from the DNA. For this sample the table gives around 160,000 clones, of which around four fifths were detected only once. The ten most abundant clones make up about 2% of the sample. The germline V gene specifies SGDLS as CDR1 and YYNGEE as CDR2. The germline V and J ends show losses of 0 bases and 4 bases respectively, and no gene match explains 0 bases of the junction. The CDR3 runs 14 residues from the cysteine to the phenylalanine. Just CDR3 DNA is preserved here, 42 bases in frame from base 1.

Donors formed part of the validation cohort, which comprised 95 to 150 subjects and was distinct from the first cohort of several hundred subjects. The clonotype was recovered from a man in his thirties or forties in good health and CMV-seropositive. Material: PBMCs. The chain is assembled from TRBV9 and TRBJ1-1, with TRBD1 identical over 10 junction bases. Read as DNA, the sequence is TGTGCCAGCAGCGTAGGGACAGGGGGCACTGAAGCTTTCTTT. Its translation reads: CASSVGTGGTEAFF.